This T cell receptor beta chain was captured by sequencing in a study of T cell responses to AZD1222 COVID-19 vaccine. V shed 5 bases and J shed 1 base, with 11 bases lying between them. Germline V CDR1 and CDR2: LGHDT, YNNKEL (reference sequence). The CDR3 loop spans 14 amino acids. Findings and limits, study-wide: Nearly half of unique spike-specific TCRs reportedly avoided B.1.351 and B.1.1.7 mutated regions.

This clone appeared a few times. Antigen specificity is unknown. Using immunoSEQ multiplex PCR, the repertoire was profiled, and TCRdb retains in-frame clones only, with some absent. The sample holds some 130,000 clones, 80% to 90% seen once. Some second doses came at about 4 weeks and others at about 12 weeks; these were pooled. The material was peripheral blood, obtained 28 days after the second AZD1222 dose. The chain uses TRBV3-1 (or the pseudogene TRBV3-2) and TRBJ2-5; D might be TRBD1 (5 bases). This TCR derives from an adult who received the AZD1222 COVID-19 vaccine. The CDR3, as DNA: TGTGCCAGCAGCGCCCAGGGTCCCCAAGAGACCCAGTACTTC. Translation: CASSAQGPQETQYF.